This T cell receptor (beta chain) was captured by sequencing in a study of T cell repertoires in cytomegalovirus infection. For the study at large: Peptides in the study included HLA-C-restricted and HLA-B-restricted CMV epitopes. Matching HLA type, along with CMV infection, was indicated by public TCR beta signatures. Overall study results and limits: The cumulative frequency of public TCR beta families identified carriers of CMV plus the relevant HLA. Across the ex vivo response, the dominant clonotypes were HLA-C-restricted CMV-specific TCR beta clonotypes.

TCRdb re-called the reads through MiXCR, storing one row per CDR3 protein. The sample consists of about 890,000 distinct CDR3 sequences, approximately 31% of them appearing once. Germline CDR1 SGHAT, CDR2 FQNNGV. V shed 4 bases and J shed 0 bases, with 18 bases lying between them. The CDR3 contains 17 residues. This clonotype was seen at least ten times. Its antigen is still unknown. This clonotype was obtained from a human donor in good health (CMV status not recorded). Some clones in this sample may be carry-over from other donors' samples. The rearrangement joins TRBV11-2 to TRBJ1-1, with D unresolved. The specimen was cultured CD8+ T cells from PBMCs, collected from culture after CMV antigen stimulation. The CDR3 loop is CASSSGDRDWVNTEAFF. CDR3 bases: TGTGCCAGCAGCTCTGGAGACCGGGATTGGGTGAACACTGAAGCTTTCTTT.